This entry concerns a single TCR beta chain. CD45RO-negative, CCR7-selected cells formed the naive CD8 fraction, which excluded terminally differentiated effector memory CD45RA+ cells. Donors, without exception, were Caucasian adults residing in Nashville, Tennessee. Repertoires were generated with immunoSEQ multiplex PCR, while TCRdb's copy carries only in-frame clones and drops some. The sample has 600,000 or so clones; about 95% are singletons. The data are from a study of shared clonotypes between healthy human individuals. Germline values: CDR1 MNHEY, CDR2 SMNVEV (reference sequence). The CDR3 runs to 13 residues.

Sequenced input: naive CD8+ T cells sorted from blood. The TCR was taken from a woman aged 25-40 years in good health. The J gene is TRBJ2-5, the V gene TRBV27, with 8 bases aligning to TRBD2. The last part of the DNA fits TRBJ2-7 better; the J call may be wrong. In nucleotides, the CDR3 is TGTGCCAGCAGTCCGGGAGGGCCAAACGAGCAGTACTTC. Protein sequence: CASSPGGPNEQYF.